A single sample is the source of the 6 T cell receptor beta chains below, sequenced in a study of cytomegalovirus exposure and HLA in healthy donors. In the PCR, 60 Vbeta and 13 Jbeta primers were used. Libraries were prepared by immunoSEQ multiplex PCR; TCRdb keeps only in-frame clonotypes and omits some of them. The sample lists 150,000 or so clones; around three quarters were seen once. The sequencing input was PBMCs. The source is a woman between 35 and 50 years old in good health and CMV-seronegative.

The count of this clone is one. This chain links TRBV7-8 with TRBJ2-1, with TRBD2 matching 15 bases. The CDR3 consists of 18 residues. CDR1 and CDR2 from the germline V gene are SGHVS and FQNEAQ. Trimming took 5 bases from V and 6 from J; bases not matched to a gene: 11. This chain's CDR3 is CASSLRTSGGASINEQFF. The CDR3 region has the DNA TGTGCCAGCAGCCTTCGGACTAGCGGGGGGGCCAGTATCAATGAGCAGTTCTTC. Variable domain in full (rest from reference TRBV7-8 and TRBJ2-1): GAGVSQSPRYKVAKRGQDVALRCDPISGHVSLFWYQQALGQGPEFLTYFQNEAQLDKSGLPSDRFFAERPEGSVSTLKIQRTQQEDSAVYLCASSLRTSGGASINEQFFGPGTRLTVL.

Worth noting for this clone: The junction and the germline gene differ at one end; a read error may be behind it. The J gene is TRBJ2-4, the V gene TRBV13, with TRBD2 as a possible D gene (5 bases). CDR3 size: 15 residues. The germline gives CDR1 PRHDT, CDR2 FYEKMQ (reference sequence). CDR3 region: CASSPTGRAKDIQYF. DNA of the CDR3: TGTGCCAGCAGCCCAACGGGGAGAGCCAAAGACATTCAGTACTTC.

This chain uses TRBV6-5 with TRBJ1-3; D is ambiguous. The CDR3 is 16 residues long. V lost 0 bases, J lost 0 bases, and 9 bases lay in between. Germline lookup yields CDR1 MNHEY and CDR2 SVGAGI. The CDR3 DNA reads TGTGCCAGCAGTTACTCGATCGGGAGCTCTGGAAACACCATATATTTT. It translates to CASSYSIGSSGNTIYF.

This clone was recorded only once. V and J are TRBV27 and TRBJ1-4; perhaps TRBD1 as D (5 bases). Trimming removed 5 bases at V and 6 bases at J, with 13 bases between. Germline V gene sequence: CDR1 MNHEY, CDR2 SMNVEV (reference sequence). This CDR3 is built from 14 residues. The chain's CDR3 is CASSTRQGYEKLFF. CDR3 DNA sequence: TGTGCCAGCAGTACCCGGCAGGGTTATGAAAAACTGTTTTTT.

With respect to this clone: At the DNA level, this CDR3 is encoded by other sequences in the same sample as well. The V call is TRBV6-1, the J call TRBJ1-1; D possibly corresponds to TRBD1 (5 bases). The CDR3 runs 12 residues. The germline V gene encodes CDR1 MNHNS and CDR2 SASEGT. V dropped 11 bases and J dropped 4 bases, with 14 bases sitting between them. The CDR3 nucleotides read TGTGCCTCAGCCGCGGGGGGCACTGAAGCTTTCTTT. This encodes CASAAGGTEAFF.

The chain couples TRBV18 to TRBJ2-3; 7 bases align to TRBD1. The CDR3 spans 15 residues. Per the germline V gene, CDR1 is KGHSH and CDR2 is LQKENI. With V trimmed by 6 bases and J by 0 bases, 6 bases remained unmatched. The CDR3 loop reads CASSQGQRSTDTQYF. In nucleotides, the CDR3 is TGTGCCAGCTCCCAGGGACAGCGTAGCACAGATACGCAGTATTTT.